This record covers a single T cell receptor beta chain. The donors, nominally healthy at sampling, likely had unrecorded immune exposures. Primers: 60 Vbeta forward and 13 Jbeta reverse. Some clones are missing from TCRdb's copy, which holds only in-frame ones; the method was immunoSEQ multiplex PCR. Of roughly 200,000 clones in the sample, 87% were seen once. The sample is drawn from a study of cytomegalovirus exposure and HLA in healthy donors. Trimming removed 4 bases from V and 6 bases from J, with 20 bases in between. The CDR3 loop spans 15 amino acids. Germline V lookup: CDR1 SGHRS, CDR2 YFSETQ. The chain combines TRBV5-1 with TRBJ2-7, with a tentative D call TRBD1 (6 bases). The sequence derives from a boy aged 2 to 9 in good health and CMV-seronegative. The sequenced sample was PBMCs. CDR3 DNA sequence: TGCGCCAGCAGCAATCTCCAGGACAGTCTTTCCGAGCAGTACTTC. It yields the protein CASSNLQDSLSEQYF.